This T cell receptor (beta chain) was sequenced for a study of T cells expressing NK-cell markers. TCRdb re-called the 5' RACE reads and catalogs CDR3 proteins one per entry, DNA excluded. The sample totals some 600,000 distinct CDR3 sequences. The germline CDR1 and CDR2 sequences are MNHEY and SVGAGI. The CDR3 has 16 residues. The sequence came from a man between 18 and 29 years old in good health. This sequence joins TRBV6-5 and TRBJ1-3; TCRdb's D gene call, TRBD1, goes unchecked for lack of DNA. Sequenced input: blood T cells: a sorted CD56 or NKG2C T cell subset, CD4+ or CD8+ T cells, or bulk PBMC T cells (not recorded which). The CDR3 spells CASSRSAGTGGNTIYF.